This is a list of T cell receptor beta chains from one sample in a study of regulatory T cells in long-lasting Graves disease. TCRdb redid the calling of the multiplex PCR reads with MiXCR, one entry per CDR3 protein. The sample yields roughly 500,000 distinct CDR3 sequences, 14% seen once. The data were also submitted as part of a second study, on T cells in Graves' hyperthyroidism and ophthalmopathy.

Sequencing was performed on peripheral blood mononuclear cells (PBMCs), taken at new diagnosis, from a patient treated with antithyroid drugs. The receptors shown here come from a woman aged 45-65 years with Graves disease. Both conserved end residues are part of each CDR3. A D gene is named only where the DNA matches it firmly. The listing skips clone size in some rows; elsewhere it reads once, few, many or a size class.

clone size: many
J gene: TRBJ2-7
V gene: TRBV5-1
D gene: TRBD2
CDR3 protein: CASSFDSGSHYEQYF
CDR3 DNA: TGCGCCAGCAGCTTCGACAGCGGGAGTCACTACGAGCAGTACTTC

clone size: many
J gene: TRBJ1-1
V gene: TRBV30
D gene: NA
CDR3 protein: CAWFRRNQGTEAFF
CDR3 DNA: TGTGCCTGGTTCCGACGGAATCAGGGGACTGAAGCTTTCTTT

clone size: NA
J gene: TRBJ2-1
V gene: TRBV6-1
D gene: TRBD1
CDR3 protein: CASSPGQSNSYNEQFF
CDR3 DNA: TGTGCCAGCAGCCCGGGACAGTCTAACTCCTACAATGAGCAGTTCTTC

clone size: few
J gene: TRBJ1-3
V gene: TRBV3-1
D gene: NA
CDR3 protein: CASSPAGLTGNTIYF
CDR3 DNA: TGTGCCAGCAGCCCGGCAGGGTTAACTGGAAACACCATATATTTT

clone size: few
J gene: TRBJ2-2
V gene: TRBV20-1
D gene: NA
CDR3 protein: CSARRGVVTGELFF
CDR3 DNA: TGCAGTGCTAGAAGGGGAGTAGTCACCGGGGAGCTGTTTTTT

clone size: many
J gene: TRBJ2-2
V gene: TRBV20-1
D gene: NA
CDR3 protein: CSASYLFQGTGELFF
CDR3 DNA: TGCAGTGCTAGCTACCTGTTTCAGGGAACCGGGGAGCTGTTTTTT

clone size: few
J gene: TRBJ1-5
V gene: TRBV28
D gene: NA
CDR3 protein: CASRLALGLGQPQHF
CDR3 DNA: TGTGCCAGCAGGTTAGCCCTAGGTTTAGGACAGCCCCAGCATTTT

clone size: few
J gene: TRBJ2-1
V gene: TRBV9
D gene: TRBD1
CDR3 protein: CASSAQTGSAYNEQFF
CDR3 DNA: TGTGCCAGCAGCGCCCAGACAGGGTCAGCCTACAATGAGCAGTTCTTC

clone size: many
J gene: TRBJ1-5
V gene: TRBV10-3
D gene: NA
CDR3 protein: CAISETDGSNQPQHF
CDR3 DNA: TGTGCCATCAGTGAGACCGACGGTAGCAATCAGCCCCAGCATTTT

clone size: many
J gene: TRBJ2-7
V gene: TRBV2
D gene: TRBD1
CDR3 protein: CASWRGQGPYEQYF
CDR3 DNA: TGTGCCAGTTGGCGAGGACAGGGTCCCTACGAGCAGTACTTC

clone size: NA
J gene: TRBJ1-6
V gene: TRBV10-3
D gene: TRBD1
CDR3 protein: CAISAGTESSYNSPLHF
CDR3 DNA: TGTGCCATCAGTGCCGGGACAGAAAGCTCCTATAATTCACCCCTCCACTTT

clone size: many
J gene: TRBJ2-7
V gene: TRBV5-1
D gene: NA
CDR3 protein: CASTSRAQGTPPYEQYF
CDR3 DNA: TGCGCCAGCACAAGCAGAGCCCAAGGGACGCCGCCCTACGAGCAGTACTTC

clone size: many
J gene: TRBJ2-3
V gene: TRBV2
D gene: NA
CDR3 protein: CASKGGSTDTQYF
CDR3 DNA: TGTGCCAGCAAGGGGGGGAGCACAGATACGCAGTATTTT

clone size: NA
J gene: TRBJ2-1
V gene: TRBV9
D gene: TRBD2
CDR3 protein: CASSALGTSGNLVNEQFF
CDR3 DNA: TGTGCCAGCAGCGCCCTCGGGACTAGCGGGAATCTCGTCAATGAGCAGTTCTTC

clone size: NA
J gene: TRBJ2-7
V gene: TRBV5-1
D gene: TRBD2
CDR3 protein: CASSLEELASSYEQYF
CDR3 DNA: TGCGCCAGCAGCTTGGAGGAACTAGCGAGCTCCTACGAGCAGTACTTC

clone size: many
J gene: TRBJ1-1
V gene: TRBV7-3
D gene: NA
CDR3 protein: CASSLRGGENTEAFF
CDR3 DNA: TGTGCCAGCAGCTTAAGGGGGGGGGAGAACACTGAAGCTTTCTTT

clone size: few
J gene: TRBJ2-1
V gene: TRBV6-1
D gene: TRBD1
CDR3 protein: CASTHPTGYNEQFF
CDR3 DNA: TGTGCCAGCACCCATCCGACAGGGTACAATGAGCAGTTCTTC

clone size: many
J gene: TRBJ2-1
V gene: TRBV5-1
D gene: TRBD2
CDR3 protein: CASTASGSYNEQFF
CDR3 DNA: TGCGCCAGCACTGCTAGCGGCTCCTACAATGAGCAGTTCTTC

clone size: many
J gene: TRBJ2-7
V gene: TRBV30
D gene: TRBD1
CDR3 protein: CAWSGGQGTTYEQYF
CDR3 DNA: TGTGCCTGGAGTGGGGGACAGGGGACGACCTACGAGCAGTACTTC

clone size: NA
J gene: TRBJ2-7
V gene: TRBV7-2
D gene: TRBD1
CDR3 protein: CASSLWGGQGSNEQYF
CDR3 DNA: TGTGCCAGCAGCTTGTGGGGGGGACAGGGGAGCAACGAGCAGTACTTC